This is a list of T cell receptor beta chains from one sample in a study of T cell repertoires in cytomegalovirus infection. For these receptors, no antigen is known. TCRdb used MiXCR to reprocess the reads, holding one entry per CDR3 protein. The data contain over 250,000 distinct CDR3 sequences, 20% to 25% of them seen just once; the ten biggest clones take up roughly 19%. The source was cultured PBMCs, collected from culture after CMV antigen stimulation. The receptors shown here come from a human donor in good health (CMV status not recorded). Some clones in this sample may be carry-over from other donors' samples. Both conserved end residues are part of each CDR3. A D gene is named only where the DNA matches it firmly. The listing skips clone size in some rows; elsewhere it reads once, few, many or a size class.

D,size,V,J,DNA,CDR3
-,many,TRBV30,TRBJ2-3,TGTGCCTGGAGTTGGGGCTCAGATTACGGCACAGATACGCAGTATTTT,CAWSWGSDYGTDTQYF
TRBD2,many,TRBV4-1,TRBJ2-1,TGCGCCAGCAGCCAAGAGAAGTCTAGCGGACGTTTGAATGAGCAGTTCTTC,CASSQEKSSGRLNEQFF
-,-,TRBV5-4,TRBJ1-1,TGTGCCAGCAGCTTGATGGCAGGGGCAGCTGAAGCTTTCTTT,CASSLMAGAAEAFF
TRBD1,many,TRBV5-8,TRBJ1-5,TGTGCCAGCAGCGACAGTGTCGGGACAGGGGGCGTGCGGCCCCAGCATTTT,CASSDSVGTGGVRPQHF
-,many,TRBV28,TRBJ1-2,TGTGCCAGCAAACCTATAGGCCAACCGATTAACTATGGCTACACCTTC,CASKPIGQPINYGYTF
-,many,TRBV7-3,TRBJ2-3,TGTGCCAGCAGCTTAGACTCATTCTCGCGTAGCACAGATACGCAGTATTTT,CASSLDSFSRSTDTQYF
-,-,TRBV6-1,TRBJ1-1,TGTGCCAGCAGGCCAGGATACACTGAAGCTTTCTTT,CASRPGYTEAFF
TRBD1,-,TRBV19,TRBJ1-2,TGTGCCAGTAGGTCCCCCGGACAGGGAGGTGGTTATGGCTACACCTTC,CASRSPGQGGGYGYTF
TRBD1,-,TRBV6-2/TRBV6-3,TRBJ2-7,TGTGCCAGCAGTCCGACAGGGGCCCTCGAGCAGTACTTC,CASSPTGALEQYF
-,-,TRBV18,TRBJ1-1,TGTGCCAGCTCACCAGACAGTCGGACTGAAGCTTTCTTT,CASSPDSRTEAFF
-,many,TRBV7-8,TRBJ1-4,TGTGCCAGCAGCCCGCGGCCGTCTGCAACTAATGAAAAACTGTTTTTT,CASSPRPSATNEKLFF
TRBD1,few,TRBV7-9,TRBJ1-4,TGTGCCAGCAGCCCCATAACAGGGGTAGGCGAAAAACTGTTTTTT,CASSPITGVGEKLFF
-,-,TRBV4-1,TRBJ2-7,TGCGCCAGCAGCCAAGGACCCGGAGACGGTTCCTACGAGCAGTACTTC,CASSQGPGDGSYEQYF
TRBD1,few,TRBV24-1,TRBJ2-2,TGTGCCACCAGTGACTCCGACAGGGGGTCGGTCGGGGAGCTGTTTTTT,CATSDSDRGSVGELFF
-,-,TRBV28,TRBJ1-2,TGTGCCAGCAGTTCGACAACAGGGATGGACACCTTC,CASSSTTGMDTF
-,few,TRBV7-2,TRBJ1-1,TGTGCCAGCAGCTTAGGAGGGGGAAAAGCTTTCTTT,CASSLGGGKAFF
TRBD1,few,TRBV19,TRBJ2-7,TGTGCCAGTAGTATCTCGACAGGGATTTACGAGCAGTACTTC,CASSISTGIYEQYF
-,many,TRBV6-1,TRBJ2-1,TGTGCCAGCAGTGAGTTTGGGACAAGGCAGTTCTTC,CASSEFGTRQFF
-,few,TRBV27,TRBJ2-1,TGTGCCAGCAGTTTAATATACAAATTAGATGAGCAGTTCTTC,CASSLIYKLDEQFF
-,few,TRBV11-1,TRBJ2-7,TGTGCCAGCAGCTATGGACTGGGTGGCGAGCAGTACTTC,CASSYGLGGEQYF
TRBD2,few,TRBV7-3,TRBJ2-2,TGTGCCAGCAGCTTAGCAGGGAGCGGGAGATGGACCGGGGAGCTGTTTTTT,CASSLAGSGRWTGELFF
-,many,TRBV7-2,TRBJ1-4,TGTGCCAGCAGCTTAAACAGGGTCGAAGAAAAACTGTTTTTT,CASSLNRVEEKLFF
TRBD2,-,TRBV4-1,TRBJ2-1,TGCGCCAGCAGCCCCCGTAGCGGGAGTGCCTACAATGAGCAGTTCTTC,CASSPRSGSAYNEQFF
-,few,TRBV6-5,TRBJ2-2,TGTGCCAGCAGTTATCAAAACACCGGGGAGCTGTTTTTT,CASSYQNTGELFF
TRBD2,few,TRBV7-8,TRBJ2-5,TGTGCCAGCAGCTCCTCTCGACTAGCGGGGTGGGAGACCCAGTACTTC,CASSSSRLAGWETQYF
-,few,TRBV4-2,TRBJ2-7,TGTGCCAGCAGCCAAGAGACCACTACGCAAGGCTACGAGCAGTACTTC,CASSQETTTQGYEQYF
TRBD1,-,TRBV24-1,TRBJ1-1,TGTGCCACCAGTGATTTGACAGGGGGGAAGGCTTTCTTT,CATSDLTGGKAFF
TRBD2,many,TRBV6-1,TRBJ2-3,TGTGCCAGCAGTGAAGGGGGAAGGGCTAGCGGACGCACAGATACGCAGTATTTT,CASSEGGRASGRTDTQYF
TRBD1,many,TRBV10-3,TRBJ1-2,TGTGCCATCAGTGGAGACAGGGCTTACGGCTACACCTTC,CAISGDRAYGYTF
-,many,TRBV4-2,TRBJ1-6,TGTGCCAGCAGCCAAGATCTGGGAGGCAATCTCGCGAATTCACCCCTCCACTTT,CASSQDLGGNLANSPLHF
-,few,TRBV6-8,TRBJ2-7,TGTGCCAGCAGTCCCCTTCTAGGCGAGCAGTACTTC,CASSPLLGEQYF
-,once,TRBV19,TRBJ1-5,TGTGCCAGTAGTATAGACGACGGGTCCCTTCGGCCCCAGCATTTT,CASSIDDGSLRPQHF
-,many,TRBV7-2,TRBJ1-3,TGTGCCAGCAGCTTAGGCGGGACCTCTGGAAACACCATATATTTT,CASSLGGTSGNTIYF
TRBD1,-,TRBV12-3/TRBV12-4,TRBJ1-2,TGTGCCAGCAGTTCCGGGACAGACATCCACCTGGGCTACACCTTC,CASSSGTDIHLGYTF
TRBD2,-,TRBV4-2,TRBJ2-7,TGTGCCAGCAGCCCAGACCCGGGACTAAACTACGAGCAGTACTTC,CASSPDPGLNYEQYF
-,-,TRBV20-1,TRBJ2-7,TGCAGTGCTGGGCCACCAGAGATCACCTACGAGCAGTACTTC,CSAGPPEITYEQYF
-,many,TRBV7-2,TRBJ2-5,TGTGCCAGCAGCTTAGCCGGGGGGACCCAGTACTTC,CASSLAGGTQYF
-,few,TRBV12-3/TRBV12-4,TRBJ2-7,TGTGCCAGCACTCCGGGACACCCCTACGAGCAGTACTTC,CASTPGHPYEQYF
-,few,TRBV11-2,TRBJ1-5,TGTGCCAGCAGCTTAACAGACAATCAGCCCCAGCATTTT,CASSLTDNQPQHF
-,many,TRBV7-2,TRBJ2-3,TGTGCCAGCTCTGCTCACAGACTGCCAGATACGCAGTATTTT,CASSAHRLPDTQYF
-,-,TRBV27,TRBJ2-1,TGTGCCAGCAGTTTAAGGGGAAAGGGTGAGCAGTTCTTC,CASSLRGKGEQFF
-,-,TRBV20-1,TRBJ1-5,TGCAGTGCTAACGCGGGGAGCAATCAGCCCCAGCATTTT,CSANAGSNQPQHF
TRBD1,once,TRBV29-1,TRBJ1-2,TGCAGCGTACACCGACAGGGGTATGTCTACACCTTC,CSVHRQGYVYTF
TRBD2,few,TRBV27,TRBJ2-7,TGTGCCAGCAGTTTAATACCGAACAGCGGGGTCTCCTACGAGCAGTACTTC,CASSLIPNSGVSYEQYF
-,many,TRBV27,TRBJ1-5,TGTGCCAGCAGACCAGCCGGGAATAGGCCTGGTCAGCCCCAGCATTTT,CASRPAGNRPGQPQHF